This T cell receptor beta chain is from a study of T-cell reconstitution after alpha-beta-depleted transplantation in children. Study findings and constraints: T-cell counts and diversity at one year post-transplant came mainly from newly produced T cells. After transplant, high TCRbeta diversity at day 60 in some patients arose from surviving recipient T cells and thymic progenitors. Several hundred graft clones that had expanded were reportedly the source of alpha-beta T cells about two months after transplant.

Notes on this clonotype: Its matching antigen is unknown.

Unique molecular identifiers were used to barcode this TCRbeta library. TCRdb analysed the PCR reads with MiXCR anew, one entry per CDR3 protein. The data show about 580,000 distinct CDR3 sequences, 20% to 30% seen once. The receptor comes from a boy in the first two years of life with Wiskott-Aldrich syndrome, due to receive a stem cell transplant. The source material was PBMCs, sampled before TCRalphabeta/CD19-depleted stem cell transplant.

The CDR3 nucleotides are TGTGCCAGCAGCTTATACAGGAATCAGCCCCAGCATTTT. It codes for CASSLYRNQPQHF. This chain uses TRBV11-2 with TRBJ1-5; D perhaps matches TRBD1 (5 bases). The germline V gene has CDR1 SGHAT and CDR2 FQNNGV. There are 13 residues in the CDR3. Trimming removed 2 bases at V and 4 bases at J, with 6 bases between.